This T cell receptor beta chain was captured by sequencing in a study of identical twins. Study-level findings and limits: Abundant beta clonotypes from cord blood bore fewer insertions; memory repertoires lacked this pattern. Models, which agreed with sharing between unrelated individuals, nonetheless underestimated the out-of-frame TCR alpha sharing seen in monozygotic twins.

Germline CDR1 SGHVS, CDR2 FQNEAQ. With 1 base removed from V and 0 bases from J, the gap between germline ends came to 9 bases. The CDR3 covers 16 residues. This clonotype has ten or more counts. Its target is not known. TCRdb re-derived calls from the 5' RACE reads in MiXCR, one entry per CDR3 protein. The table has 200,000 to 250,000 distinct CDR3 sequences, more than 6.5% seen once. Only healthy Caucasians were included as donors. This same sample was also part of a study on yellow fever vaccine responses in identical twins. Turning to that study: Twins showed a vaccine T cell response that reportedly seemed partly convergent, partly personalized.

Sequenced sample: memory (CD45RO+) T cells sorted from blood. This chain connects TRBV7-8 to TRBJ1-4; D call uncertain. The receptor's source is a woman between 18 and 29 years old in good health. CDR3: CASSLGATATNEKLFF. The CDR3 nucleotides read TGTGCCAGCAGCTTAGGAGCTACAGCAACTAATGAAAAACTGTTTTTT.